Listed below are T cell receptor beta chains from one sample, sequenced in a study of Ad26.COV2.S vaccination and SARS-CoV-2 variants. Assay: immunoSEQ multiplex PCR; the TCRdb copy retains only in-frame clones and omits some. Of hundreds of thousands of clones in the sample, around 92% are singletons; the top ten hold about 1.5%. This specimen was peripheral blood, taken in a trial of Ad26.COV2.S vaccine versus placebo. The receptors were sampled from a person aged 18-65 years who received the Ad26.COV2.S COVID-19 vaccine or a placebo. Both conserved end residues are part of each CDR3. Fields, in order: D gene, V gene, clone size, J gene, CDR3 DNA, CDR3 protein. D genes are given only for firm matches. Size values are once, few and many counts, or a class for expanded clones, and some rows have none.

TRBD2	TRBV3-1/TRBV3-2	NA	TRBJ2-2	TGTGCCAGCAGCCTTGCTAGCGGGATAAACACCGGGGAGCTGTTTTTT	CASSLASGINTGELFF
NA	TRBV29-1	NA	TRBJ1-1	TGCAGCGCCGGACCACAGGACGTCACTGAAGCTTTCTTT	CSAGPQDVTEAFF
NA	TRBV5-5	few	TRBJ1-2	TGTGCCACCGCCACAGGGTTGGACTATGGCTACACCTTC	CATATGLDYGYTF
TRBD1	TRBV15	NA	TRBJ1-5	TGTGCCACCAGCAGAGACCGGTCCAGGGGGGGTCAGCCCCAGCATTTT	CATSRDRSRGGQPQHF
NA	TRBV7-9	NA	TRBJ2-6	TGTGCCAGCACCCGGGACACCAACTCTGGGGCCAACGTCCTGACTTTC	CASTRDTNSGANVLTF
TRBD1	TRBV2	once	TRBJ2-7	TGTGCCAGCACCGGACAGGGTATCGGCGAGCAGTACTTC	CASTGQGIGEQYF
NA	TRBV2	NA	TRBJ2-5	TGTGCCAGCCCCGACGGGCCCGGAGAGACCCAGTACTTC	CASPDGPGETQYF
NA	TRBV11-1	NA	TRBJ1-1	TGTGCCAGCAGCTTATTACCAGCCAACACTGAAGCTTTCTTT	CASSLLPANTEAFF
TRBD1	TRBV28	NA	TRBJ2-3	TGTGCCAGCAGTGCCCGACAGGGCGGGACAGATACGCAGTATTTT	CASSARQGGTDTQYF
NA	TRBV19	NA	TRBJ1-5	TGTGCCAGTAGTTATAGCAATCAGCCCCAGCATTTT	CASSYSNQPQHF
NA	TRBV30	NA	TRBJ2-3	TGTGCCTGGAGTCCCACAGATACGCAGTATTTT	CAWSPTDTQYF
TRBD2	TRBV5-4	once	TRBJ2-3	TGTGCCAGCAGCTTTGCGGGGGGGTTCACAGATACGCAGTATTTT	CASSFAGGFTDTQYF
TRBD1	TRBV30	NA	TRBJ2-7	TGTGCCTGGTCCCGGGACAGTAACGAGCAGTACTTC	CAWSRDSNEQYF
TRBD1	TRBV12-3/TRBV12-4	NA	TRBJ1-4	TGTGCCAGCAGTACAGGGGGATATGAAAAACTGTTTTTT	CASSTGGYEKLFF
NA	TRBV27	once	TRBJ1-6	TGTGCCAGCAGTTTAAGAGGCAGGGGCATTAATTCACCCCTCCACTTT	CASSLRGRGINSPLHF
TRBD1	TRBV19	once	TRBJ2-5	TGTGCCAGTAGTACCCAGGGGGCGCGAAAGAAAGAGACCCAGTACTTC	CASSTQGARKKETQYF
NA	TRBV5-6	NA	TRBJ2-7	TGTGCCAGCCACGAAGACAGCTCCTACGAGCAGTACTTC	CASHEDSSYEQYF
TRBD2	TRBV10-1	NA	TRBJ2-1	TGCGCCAGCAGTGACGGGGGGAACTATGAGCAGTTCTTC	CASSDGGNYEQFF
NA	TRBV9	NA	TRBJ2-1	TGTGCCAGCAGCTTCTCGTCGGGGGAGGCTTACAATGAGCAGTTCTTC	CASSFSSGEAYNEQFF
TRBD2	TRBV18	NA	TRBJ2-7	TGTGCCAGCTCACCAGGCACTAGCGACTCCTACGAGCAGTACTTC	CASSPGTSDSYEQYF
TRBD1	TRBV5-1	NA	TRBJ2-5	TGCGCCAGCGGGACAGCTCAAGAGACCCAGTACTTC	CASGTAQETQYF
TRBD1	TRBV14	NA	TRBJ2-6	TGTGCCAGCAGCCAAGAAGACAGGGCTTATGGGGCCAACGTCCTGACTTTC	CASSQEDRAYGANVLTF
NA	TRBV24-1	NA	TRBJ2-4	TGTGCCACCAGTGACTGGAGGGACATTCAGTACTTC	CATSDWRDIQYF
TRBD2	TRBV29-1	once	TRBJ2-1	TGCAGCGTCAGAGAGGGGGTAGCGGGAGTAAATGAGCAGTTCTTC	CSVREGVAGVNEQFF
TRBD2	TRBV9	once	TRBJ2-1	TGTGCCAGCAGCGTAGGGGGACTACCCTCCTACAATGAGCAGTTCTTC	CASSVGGLPSYNEQFF
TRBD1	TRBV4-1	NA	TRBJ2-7	TGCGCCAGCAGCCAAACCACAGGGGCCTACGAGCAGTACTTC	CASSQTTGAYEQYF
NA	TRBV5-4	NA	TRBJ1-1	TGTGCCAGCAGCTTGGGGGGTGCAGGGGTCACTGAAGCTTTCTTT	CASSLGGAGVTEAFF
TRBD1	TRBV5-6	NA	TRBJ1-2	TGTGCCAGCAGTGTCGTTGGGACAGGCAGATTTAACTATGGCTACACCTTC	CASSVVGTGRFNYGYTF
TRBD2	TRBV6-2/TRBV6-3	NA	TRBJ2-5	TGTGCCAGCAGTTCGGTAGCGGGGCCAATCGAGGGGGAGACCCAGTACTTC	CASSSVAGPIEGETQYF
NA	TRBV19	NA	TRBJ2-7	TGTGCCAGTAGTCTGGCCGGGGACGCTTCCTACGAGCAGTACTTC	CASSLAGDASYEQYF